This T cell receptor (beta chain) came from a study of blood T cells in healthy people across ages. Study-level results: Estimates of total diversity, which came from one million sequenced T cells, were considered to be underestimates.

The CDR3 extends over 18 amino acids. CDR1 is SSHAT, CDR2 FNYEAQ, per germline (reference sequence). The authors ran a second PCR of about 6 to 11 cycles using a sample-barcoded 5' primer and a J-beta primer mix. TCRdb re-called the 5' RACE reads with MiXCR, one entry per CDR3 protein. This table holds 600,000 or so distinct CDR3 sequences, roughly 48% found once. Each sample gave at least 6 million isolated PBMCs. As to this clonotype: Its antigen is as yet unknown. A read error may account for a junction end that differs from germline.

The rearrangement joins TRBV7-7 to TRBJ2-2, with D perhaps matching TRBD1 (5 bases). The receptor comes from a man at least 80 years old in good health. Material for sequencing was blood. CDR3 coding DNA: TGTGCTAGCAGCTCCACCCGGACCGGACAACTCCCCACCGGGGAGCTGTTTTTT. This codes for CASSSTRTGQLPTGELFF.